The sequence of this T cell receptor (beta chain) was determined in a study of cytomegalovirus exposure and HLA in healthy donors. The wider study: Earlier results showed some 120 million unique TCR beta sequences derived from roughly 180 million T cells. Study results and caveats: HLA alleles were associated with fewer than 20,000 TCR beta sequences in a later analysis at 0.05 false discovery rate. Most CMV-associated TCR beta chains appeared HLA-restricted in a later analysis.

About this clone itself: No antigen is known for it.

This CDR3 comprises 15 residues. Germline CDR1 and CDR2: SGHNT and YYREEE (reference sequence). V shed 0 bases, J shed 7 bases, and the junction held 6 bases outside the gene matches. The PCR employed 60 Vbeta primers together with 13 Jbeta primers. Sequencing was performed with immunoSEQ multiplex PCR; in TCRdb, only in-frame clones are kept and a portion is missing. In the table there are more than 100,000 clones, 74% of which are singletons. The receptor was derived from a woman aged 45 to 65 in good health and CMV-seropositive. The V and J genes are TRBV5-4 and TRBJ2-1; 8 positions match TRBD2. Sequencing was performed on PBMCs. CDR3 nucleotide sequence: TGTGCCAGCAGCTTGGAAGGCGGGGGGTGGAATGAGCAGTTCTTC. Translation: CASSLEGGGWNEQFF.